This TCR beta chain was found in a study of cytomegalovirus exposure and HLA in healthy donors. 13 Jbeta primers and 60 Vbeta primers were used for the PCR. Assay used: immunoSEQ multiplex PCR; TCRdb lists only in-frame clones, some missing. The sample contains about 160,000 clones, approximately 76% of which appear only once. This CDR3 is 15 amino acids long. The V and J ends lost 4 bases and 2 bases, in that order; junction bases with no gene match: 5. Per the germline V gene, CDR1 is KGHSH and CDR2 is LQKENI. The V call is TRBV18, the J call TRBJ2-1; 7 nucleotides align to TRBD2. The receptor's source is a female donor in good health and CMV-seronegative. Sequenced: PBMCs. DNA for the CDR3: TGTGCCAGCTCACGGGCGGGGGAGACCTACAATGAGCAGTTCTTC. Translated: CASSRAGETYNEQFF.